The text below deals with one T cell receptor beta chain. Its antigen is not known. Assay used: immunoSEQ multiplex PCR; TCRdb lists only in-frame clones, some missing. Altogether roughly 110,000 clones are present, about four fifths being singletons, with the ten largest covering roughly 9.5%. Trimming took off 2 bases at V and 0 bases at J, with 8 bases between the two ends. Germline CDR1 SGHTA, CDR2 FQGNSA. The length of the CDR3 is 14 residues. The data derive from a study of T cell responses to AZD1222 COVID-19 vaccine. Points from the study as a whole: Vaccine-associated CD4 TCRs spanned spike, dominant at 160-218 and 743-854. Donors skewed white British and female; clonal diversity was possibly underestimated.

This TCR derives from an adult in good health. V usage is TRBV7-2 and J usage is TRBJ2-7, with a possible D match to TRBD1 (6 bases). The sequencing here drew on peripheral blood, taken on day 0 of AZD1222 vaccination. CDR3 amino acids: CASSLFRGSYEQYF. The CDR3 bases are TGTGCCAGCAGCTTATTCAGGGGCTCCTACGAGCAGTACTTC.